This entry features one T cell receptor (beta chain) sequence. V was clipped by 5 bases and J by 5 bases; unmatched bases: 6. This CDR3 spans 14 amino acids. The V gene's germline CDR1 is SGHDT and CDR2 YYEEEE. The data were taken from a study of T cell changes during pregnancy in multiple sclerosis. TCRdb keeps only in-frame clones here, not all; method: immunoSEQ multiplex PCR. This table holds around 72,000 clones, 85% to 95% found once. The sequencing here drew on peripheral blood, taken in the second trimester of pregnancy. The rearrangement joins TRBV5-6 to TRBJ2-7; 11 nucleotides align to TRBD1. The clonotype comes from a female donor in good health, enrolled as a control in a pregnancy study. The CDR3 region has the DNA TGTGCCAGCAGTATGGGACAGGGGGTGCACGAGCAGTACTTC. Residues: CASSMGQGVHEQYF.